This TCR beta chain appears in the sequencing data of a study of T-cell reconstitution after alpha-beta-depleted transplantation in children. Turning to this clonotype: As yet, its antigen is unknown.

Whole-study results and caveats: Most T-cell counts and diversity one year after the transplant came from T cells that were newly produced. Approximately two months post-transplant, alpha-beta T cells reportedly originated from several hundred expanded graft clones. Some patients' high day-60 TCRbeta diversity was attributed to recipient cells surviving conditioning.

J lost 5 bases, V lost 7 bases, and 8 bases had no gene match. The CDR3 has 14 amino acids. Germline CDR1 LGHDT, CDR2 YNNKEL (reference sequence). A library of TCRbeta sequences, prepared with unique molecular identifiers, was generated. TCRdb re-derived calls from the PCR reads in MiXCR, one entry per CDR3 protein. The sample holds 250,000 to 400,000 distinct CDR3 sequences, over 20% seen once. The clonotype comes from a male patient younger than 18 who had a stem cell transplant for acute lymphoblastic leukemia, so the T cells may come from the graft donor. The chain recombines TRBV3-1 with TRBJ2-3, with 8 bases matching TRBD1. The starting material was PBMCs, mostly from graft donor cells, obtained 180 days after TCRalphabeta/CD19-depleted stem cell transplant. The CDR3 DNA reads TGTGCCAGCACCCTGGCAGGGGGCAGAGATACGCAGTATTTT. It translates to CASTLAGGRDTQYF.